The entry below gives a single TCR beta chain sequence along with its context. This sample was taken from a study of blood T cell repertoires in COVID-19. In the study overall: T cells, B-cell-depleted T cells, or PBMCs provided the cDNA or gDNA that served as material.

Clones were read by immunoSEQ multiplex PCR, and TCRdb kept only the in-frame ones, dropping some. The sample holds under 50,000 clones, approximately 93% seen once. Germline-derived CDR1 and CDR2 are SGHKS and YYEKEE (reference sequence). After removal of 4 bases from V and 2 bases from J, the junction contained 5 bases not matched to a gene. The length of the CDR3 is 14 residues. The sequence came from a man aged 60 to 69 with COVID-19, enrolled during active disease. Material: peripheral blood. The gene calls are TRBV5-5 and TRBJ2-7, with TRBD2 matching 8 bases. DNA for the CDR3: TGTGCCAGCAGCGGCGCGGGACTAGCCTACGAGCAGTACTTC. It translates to CASSGAGLAYEQYF.